This passage covers 17 T cell receptor beta chains from one sample sequenced in a study of control samples from healthy donors and cancer patients. Sequencing was performed with immunoSEQ multiplex PCR; in TCRdb, only in-frame clones are kept and a portion is missing. The sample includes 390,000 or so clones, approximately 90% of them seen just once. Sequencing was carried out using PBMCs. Receptor source: a man in his forties with head and neck cancer.

This sequence joins TRBV5-8 and TRBJ1-6; 11 bases fit TRBD1. Germline CDR1 SGHTS, CDR2 YDEGEE. With 0 bases clipped from V and 7 bases from J, the junction kept 3 bases outside the gene matches. The length of the CDR3 is 16 residues. Here the CDR3 DNA reads TGTGCCAGCAGCTTGGGGACAGGGGGCGGAAATTCACCCCTCCACTTT. This sequence encodes CASSLGTGGGNSPLHF.

This chain uses TRBV19 with TRBJ2-1; 7 nucleotides match TRBD1. The CDR3 totals 14 residues. Germline CDR1 LNHDA, CDR2 SQIVND (reference sequence). Germline trimming cut 5 bases from V and 5 bases from J; bases unmatched to any gene: 6. The CDR3 region is CASSPMTGNNEQFF. CDR3 coding DNA: TGTGCCAGTAGTCCAATGACAGGGAACAATGAGCAGTTCTTC.

This chain joins TRBV3-1 (or the pseudogene TRBV3-2) and TRBJ1-3; D gene uncertain. The CDR3 covers 14 residues. V was clipped by 1 base and J by 4 bases, with 8 bases between them. Looked up from germline, CDR1 is LGHDT and CDR2 is YNNKEL (reference sequence). CDR3 nucleotide sequence: TGTGCCAGCAGCCAAGGGGGTGGAGGAAACACCATATATTTT. It codes for CASSQGGGGNTIYF.

This chain connects TRBV28 to TRBJ2-7; D is perhaps TRBD1 (6 bases). Trimming cost V 6 bases and J 2 bases, with 23 bases left between them. Germline V gives CDR1 MDHEN, CDR2 SYDVKM. This CDR3 comprises 17 residues. CDR3 amino acids: CASSPISPTGTTYEQYF. In nucleotides, the CDR3 is TGTGCCAGCAGCCCCATATCCCCAACAGGGACCACCTACGAGCAGTACTTC.

The rearrangement links TRBV2 to TRBJ1-1; 8 bases match TRBD1. V dropped 7 bases and J dropped 0; count of bases not matched to a gene: 4. This CDR3 contains 14 residues. Germline CDR1 SNHLY, CDR2 FYNNEI. CDR3 sequence reads: CASKNRGMNTEAFF. In DNA form, the CDR3 reads TGTGCCAGCAAGAACAGGGGGATGAACACTGAAGCTTTCTTT.

The V gene is TRBV5-4, the J gene TRBJ2-7; no clear D gene. V gave up 1 base and J gave up 0 bases, with 5 bases separating them. This CDR3 is built from 13 residues. Germline V lookup: CDR1 SGHNT, CDR2 YYREEE (reference sequence). CDR3 sequence: CASSLHSSYEQYF. The CDR3 nucleotides read TGTGCCAGCAGCTTGCACAGCTCCTACGAGCAGTACTTC.

This chain links TRBV11-2 with TRBJ2-3; D may be TRBD2 (5 bases). Germline V CDR1 and CDR2: SGHAT, FQNNGV. V was cut by 1 base and J by 4 bases, with 18 bases left in between. CDR3 length: 17 amino acids. The CDR3 nucleotides are TGTGCCAGCAGCTTAGGGCGGGTTGTTGCGGTGCCAGATACGCAGTATTTT. Protein product: CASSLGRVVAVPDTQYF.

This clone came up once. The chain employs TRBV7-2 and TRBJ2-3; D is undetermined. Trimming stripped 5 bases from V and 3 bases from J, with 15 bases between. The CDR3 has 15 residues. Germline CDR1 SGHTA, CDR2 FQGNSA. The CDR3 DNA is TGTGCCAGCAGCCCTATAGTTGGTAGGACAGATACGCAGTATTTT. As protein: CASSPIVGRTDTQYF. Complete variable domain (other parts from reference TRBV7-2 and TRBJ2-3): GAGVSQSPSNKVTEKGKDVELRCDPISGHTALYWYRQSLGQGLEFLIYFQGNSAPDKSGLPSDRFSAERTGGSVSTLTIQRTQQEDSAVYLCASSPIVGRTDTQYFGPGTRLTVL.

The chain combines TRBV7-2 with TRBJ2-3; perhaps TRBD2 as D (6 bases). V was clipped by 11 bases and J by 1 base, with 13 bases between them. The germline CDR1 and CDR2 sequences are SGHTA and FQGNSA. The CDR3 is made up of 13 amino acids. The CDR3 loop is CASRTGGTDTQYF. DNA of the CDR3: TGTGCCTCGAGGACGGGGGGCACAGATACGCAGTATTTT. The complete variable domain, with remaining parts taken from reference TRBV7-2 and TRBJ2-3, reads GAGVSQSPSNKVTEKGKDVELRCDPISGHTALYWYRQSLGQGLEFLIYFQGNSAPDKSGLPSDRFSAERTGGSVSTLTIQRTQQEDSAVYLCASRTGGTDTQYFGPGTRLTVL.

V gene TRBV28 combines with J gene TRBJ1-1; 9 bases are a match to TRBD1. CDR3 size: 16 residues. After removal of 2 bases from V and 5 bases from J, the junction contained 9 bases not matched to a gene. Per germline, CDR1 MDHEN and CDR2 SYDVKM. The CDR3 protein is CASSLIPMTGGTEAFF. The CDR3 DNA reads TGTGCCAGCAGTTTAATTCCGATGACAGGGGGAACTGAAGCTTTCTTT. Using reference TRBV28 and TRBJ1-1 for the parts outside the CDR3, the full variable domain is DVKVTQSSRYLVKRTGEKVFLECVQDMDHENMFWYRQDPGLGLRLIYFSYDVKMKEKGDIPEGYSVSREKKERFSLILESASTNQTSMYLCASSLIPMTGGTEAFFGQGTRLTVV.

The chain is built from TRBV25-1 and TRBJ2-3; 14 nucleotides line up with TRBD2. The CDR3 is 17 amino acids. In germline, CDR1 is MGHDK, CDR2 SYGVNS. V dropped 1 base and J dropped 2; count of bases not matched to a gene: 2. The CDR3 is CASSEWTSGGTTDTQYF. The CDR3 nucleotides read TGTGCCAGCAGTGAATGGACTAGCGGGGGGACCACAGATACGCAGTATTTT. The full variable domain, completed using reference TRBV25-1 and TRBJ2-3, is EADIYQTPRYLVIGTGKKITLECSQTMGHDKMYWYQQDPGMELHLIHYSYGVNSTEKGDLSSESTVSRIRTEHFPLTLESARPSHTSQYLCASSEWTSGGTTDTQYFGPGTRLTVL.

The chain combines TRBV28 with TRBJ2-7; D unclear. Germline V gene sequence: CDR1 MDHEN, CDR2 SYDVKM. V gave up 8 bases and J gave up 3 bases, with 8 bases separating them. The CDR3 covers 11 residues. This CDR3 reads CASLGRYEQYF. The CDR3 DNA follows: TGTGCCAGCCTCGGGCGCTACGAGCAGTACTTC. Using reference TRBV28 and TRBJ2-7 for the parts outside the CDR3, the full variable domain is DVKVTQSSRYLVKRTGEKVFLECVQDMDHENMFWYRQDPGLGLRLIYFSYDVKMKEKGDIPEGYSVSREKKERFSLILESASTNQTSMYLCASLGRYEQYFGPGTRLTVT.

This chain connects TRBV7-9 to TRBJ1-4, with 8 bases that match TRBD1. V gave up 3 bases and J gave up 8 bases; unmatched junction bases: 5. Germline V CDR1 and CDR2: SEHNR, FQNEAQ (reference sequence). The CDR3 is 14 residues long. The CDR3 region is CASSLGQESEKLFF. CDR3 coding DNA: TGTGCCAGCAGCTTGGGACAGGAAAGCGAAAAACTGTTTTTT. The variable domain in full, with the rest retrieved from reference TRBV7-9 and TRBJ1-4, is DTGVSQNPRHKITKRGQNVTFRCDPISEHNRLYWYRQTLGQGPEFLTYFQNEAQLEKSRLLSDRFSAERPKGSFSTLEIQRTEQGDSAMYLCASSLGQESEKLFFGSGTQLSVL.

The sample holds one count of this clone. The rearrangement uses TRBV4-1 and TRBJ2-7; maybe TRBD1 (6 bases). The ends were cut back, 2 bases at V and 4 bases at J, with 9 bases in the middle. CDR1 and CDR2 from the germline V gene are MGHRA and YSYEKL. This CDR3 comprises 13 residues. The DNA for the CDR3 is TGCGCCAGCAGCCAACAGGGGTTATACGAGCAGTACTTC. Its protein is CASSQQGLYEQYF.

The chain joins TRBV3-1 (or the pseudogene TRBV3-2) to TRBJ2-3; D unclear. V lost 0 bases, J lost 3 bases, and 7 bases lay in between. The CDR3 consists of 14 residues. The germline gives CDR1 LGHDT, CDR2 YNNKEL (reference sequence). In DNA, the CDR3 is TGTGCCAGCAGCCAAGATCTGGGGACAGATACGCAGTATTTT. Its protein product is CASSQDLGTDTQYF.

The chain carries TRBV9 and TRBJ2-5; 11 bases match TRBD2. The CDR3 extends over 18 amino acids. With V trimmed by 3 bases and J by 2 bases, 12 bases remained unmatched. Germline V CDR1 and CDR2: SGDLS, YYNGEE. CDR3 in amino acids: CASSEGRLAGGRQETQYF. CDR3 coding DNA: TGTGCCAGCAGCGAGGGCCGGCTAGCGGGGGGTAGACAAGAGACCCAGTACTTC.

The chain combines TRBV19 with TRBJ1-1, with TRBD1 identical over 8 bases. J was trimmed by 1 base and V by 6 bases; bases with no gene match: 7. Germline V gene data show CDR1 as LNHDA and CDR2 as SQIVND (reference sequence). This CDR3 spans 15 amino acids. The chain's CDR3 is CASRPWTGSNTEAFF. The CDR3 DNA sequence: TGTGCCAGTAGGCCCTGGACAGGGTCGAACACTGAAGCTTTCTTT.